This T cell receptor (beta chain) was identified in a study of blood T cell repertoires in COVID-19. Assay used: immunoSEQ multiplex PCR; TCRdb lists only in-frame clones, some missing. The profile shows some 320,000 clones, roughly 90% of them singletons. Per the germline V gene, CDR1 is SGHNT and CDR2 is YYREEE (reference sequence). The CDR3 has 15 amino acids. V was clipped by 0 bases and J by 7 bases, with 16 bases between them. This TCR derives from a man in his sixties who had recovered from COVID-19. The chain is built from TRBV5-4 and TRBJ1-2, with a possible D match to TRBD1 (5 bases). The sequenced sample consisted of PBMCs or T cells enriched from blood (not recorded which). CDR3 nucleotide sequence: TGTGCCAGCAGCTTGGTAGGCAGGGCGCAGCGTGGCTACACCTTC. It yields the protein CASSLVGRAQRGYTF.